This paragraph covers one T cell receptor beta chain sequence. The target antigen is unknown. This specimen comes from a study of cytomegalovirus exposure and HLA in healthy donors. The study, taken as a whole, reports: TCR beta chains numbering some 160 were designated cytomegalovirus-associated. By a later analysis, the bulk of CMV-associated TCR beta chains appeared HLA-restricted. A later analysis by the authors found several of the most significant clusters apparently linked to common viral pathogens.

PCR employed 60 Vbeta and 13 Jbeta primers. Using immunoSEQ multiplex PCR, the repertoire was profiled, and TCRdb retains in-frame clones only, with some absent. Of hundreds of thousands of clones listed, under 80% are singletons. The length of the CDR3 is 13 residues. Germline assignment: CDR1 LNHNV and CDR2 YYDKDF (reference sequence). The V gene lost 6 bases and the J gene lost 1 base, with 9 bases spanning the gap. What was sequenced was PBMCs. The chain carries TRBV15 and TRBJ1-1; TRBD1 might be the D (5 bases). This TCR was sampled from a female donor in good health and CMV-seronegative. CDR3 loop: CATSGAGNTEAFF. In nucleotides, the CDR3 is TGTGCCACCAGTGGGGCAGGGAACACTGAAGCTTTCTTT.